This T cell receptor beta chain appears in the sequencing data of a study of beta chain features in type 1 diabetes (dated by TCRdb to 2017 to 2018). Turning to the overall study: No differences in mean age, gender distribution, total cell number or subset yield were found between patients and healthy donors. A total of over 95,000,000 sorted cells were examined across all samples, and RNA yield correlated strongly with the number of cells per subset. The study compared TCRB repertoires of sorted circulating CD4+ T cell subsets between recently diagnosed type 1 diabetes patients and matched healthy donors. Whereas all 28 donors provided naive and central memory subsets, regulatory and stem cell-like memory subsets were isolated from just 8 patients and about 8 healthy donors.

As concerns this clone: The clone's antigen remains unknown. Nothing much larger sits one base from this clone, and base qualities are not available.

Per the germline V gene, MNHNS is the CDR1 and SASEGT is the CDR2. A distance of 12 bases separates the germline ends of V and J, which lose 0 bases and 0 bases respectively. The CDR3, cysteine through phenylalanine, is 16 amino acids long. This entry keeps only the CDR3 DNA: 48 bases, framed from base 1. Each donor gave one peripheral blood draw, about 110 mL on average, collected into heparinised tubes. Naive, central memory, regulatory and stem cell-like memory CD4+ T cells were sorted on a BD FACSAria II using a panel including CD45RO, CCR7, CD25, CD127, CD95 and CD27. Every sorted population had a purity above 95%. PBMCs were isolated right away by Lymphoprep density gradient centrifugation and were stained directly, without culture. So that batch effects would be minimized, each experiment stained and sorted samples in pairs, pairing one healthy donor with one patient. The High Capacity cDNA Reverse Transcription Kit was used to reverse transcribe all of the isolated RNA, meaning that expressed TCRB transcripts were what got sequenced. Deep immunoSEQ sequencing was applied to naive, central memory and regulatory T cell samples, giving an average of about 3.57 million total reads per sample. After sorted cells were lysed in RLT buffer, RNA was extracted with DNase-treated RNeasy Micro or Mini kits, with the choice depending on cell number. To prevent cross-contamination, every cell subset was processed on its own, while patient and healthy donor samples were processed together. The immunoSEQ multiplex PCR was used to amplify TCRB sequences from cDNA, yielding 87-bp fragments that span the CDR3 region. Amplicons were sequenced on the Illumina HiSeq platform. The original pipeline was this. Synthetic template baselines were used to correct PCR bias computationally, reads within Hamming distance 2 were collapsed, and singletons that could not be merged were discarded. By aligning reads against IMGT, V, D and J genes, CDR3 length, and insertions or deletions at six rearrangement sites were assigned. Within each subset, clonotype counts were normalized to sorted cell number, and only after that were true diversity and Gini coefficients computed with the tcR R package. The overlap coefficient, calculated on TCRB nucleotide sequences, was used to quantify repertoire sharing. As a proxy for the pre-selection repertoire, out-of-frame TCRB sequences from naive cells were analyzed. The table comes from immuneACCESS by way of TCRdb, which keeps in-frame sequences with V and J called. Part of the clones is missing from these tables; in studies checked, under half for an unresolved V gene and the rest for unknown reasons. V and J calls and clone size follow that table, whereas D and trimming were derived from the DNA. The sample table lists nearly 250,000 clones, 11% to 15% of them with a count of one. Together, the top ten hold 0.026% of the sample.

Results and caveats for the whole study, not just this receptor: Only small numbers of individuals were included in the HLA sub-analyses, which left unresolved whether HLA type had any influence on TCRB rearrangement. The naive, central memory and regulatory TCRB repertoires appeared to resemble one another more closely among patients than among healthy donors. Patients with type 1 diabetes made fewer insertions and deleted more nucleotides at VDJ recombination sites, implying thymic rearrangement abnormalities. Type 1 diabetes patients showed a moderate but significant shortening of TCRB CDR3 length in all four CD4+ subsets. PCR might favor shorter templates, but patient and control samples were amplified and corrected together, so any skew would affect both groups equally. Sequencing cDNA rather than genomic DNA could over-represent highly expressing activated cells, although activation and CD3 levels did not differ between groups.

This sequence originates from a woman aged 40 to 50 in good health. The rearrangement combines TRBV6-1 with TRBJ2-7; confidence is insufficient to name the D gene. The sequenced sample was naive CD4+ T cells from blood. What this sample's cell subset or site label stands for: true naive CD4+ T cells. CDR3 protein: CASSEAPAASSYEQYF. The DNA sequence reads TGTGCCAGCAGTGAAGCGCCCGCGGCGAGCTCCTACGAGCAGTACTTC.